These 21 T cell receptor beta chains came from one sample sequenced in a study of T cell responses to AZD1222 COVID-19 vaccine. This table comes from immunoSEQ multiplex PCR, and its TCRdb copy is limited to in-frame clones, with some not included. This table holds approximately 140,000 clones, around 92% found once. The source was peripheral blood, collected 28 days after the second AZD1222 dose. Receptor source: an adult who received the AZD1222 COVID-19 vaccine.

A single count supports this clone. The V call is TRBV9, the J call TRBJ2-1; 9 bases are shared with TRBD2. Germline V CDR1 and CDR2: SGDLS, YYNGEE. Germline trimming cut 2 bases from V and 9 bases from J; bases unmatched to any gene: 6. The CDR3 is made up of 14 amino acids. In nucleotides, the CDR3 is TGTGCCAGCAGCGTGGGGCTAGCGGGGACTGAGCAGTTCTTC. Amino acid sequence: CASSVGLAGTEQFF.

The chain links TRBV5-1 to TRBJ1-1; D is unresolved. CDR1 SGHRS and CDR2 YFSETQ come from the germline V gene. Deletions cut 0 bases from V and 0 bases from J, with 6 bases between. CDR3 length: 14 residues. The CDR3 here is CASSLGEMNTEAFF. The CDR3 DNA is TGCGCCAGCAGCTTGGGAGAAATGAACACTGAAGCTTTCTTT.

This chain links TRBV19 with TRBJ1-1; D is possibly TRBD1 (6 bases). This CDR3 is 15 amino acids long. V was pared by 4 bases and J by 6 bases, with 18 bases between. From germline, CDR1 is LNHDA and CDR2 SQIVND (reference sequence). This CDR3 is CASSTQQGYFAEAFF. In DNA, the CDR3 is TGTGCCAGTAGTACTCAACAGGGATATTTCGCTGAAGCTTTCTTT.

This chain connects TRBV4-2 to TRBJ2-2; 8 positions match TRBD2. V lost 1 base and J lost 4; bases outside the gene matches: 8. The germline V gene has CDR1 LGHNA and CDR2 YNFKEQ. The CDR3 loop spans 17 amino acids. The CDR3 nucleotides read TGTGCCAGCAGCCAAGCGAGGGCGGGGGGTGGCACCGGGGAGCTGTTTTTT. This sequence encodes CASSQARAGGGTGELFF.

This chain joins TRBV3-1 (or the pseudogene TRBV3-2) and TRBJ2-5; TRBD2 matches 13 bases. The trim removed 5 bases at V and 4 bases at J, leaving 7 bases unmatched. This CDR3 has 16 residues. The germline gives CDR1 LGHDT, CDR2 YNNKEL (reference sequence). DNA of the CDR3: TGTGCCAGCAGCTCCGGACTAGCGGGGGAGGGAGAGACCCAGTACTTC. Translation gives CASSSGLAGEGETQYF.

The CDR3 region is CASSLENGRSSYNEQFF. The CDR3 bases are TGTGCCAGCAGCCTTGAGAACGGGAGGAGCTCCTACAATGAGCAGTTCTTC. The V call is TRBV3-1 (or the pseudogene TRBV3-2), the J call TRBJ2-1; 7 bases are shared with TRBD2. Germline loops: CDR1 LGHDT, CDR2 YNNKEL (reference sequence). This CDR3 is built from 17 residues. After removal of 4 bases from V and 0 bases from J, the junction contained 9 bases not matched to a gene.

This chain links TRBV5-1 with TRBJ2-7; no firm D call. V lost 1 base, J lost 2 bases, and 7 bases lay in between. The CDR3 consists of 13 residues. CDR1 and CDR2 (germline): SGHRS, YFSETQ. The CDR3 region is CASSLSLPYEQYF. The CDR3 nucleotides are TGCGCCAGCAGCTTGTCTCTTCCCTACGAGCAGTACTTC.

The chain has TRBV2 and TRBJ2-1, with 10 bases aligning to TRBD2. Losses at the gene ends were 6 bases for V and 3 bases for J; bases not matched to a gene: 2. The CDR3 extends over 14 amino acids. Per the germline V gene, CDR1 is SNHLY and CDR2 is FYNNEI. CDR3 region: CASRTSGVYNEQFF. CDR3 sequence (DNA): TGTGCCAGCAGAACTAGCGGGGTCTACAATGAGCAGTTCTTC.

CDR3 nucleotide sequence: TGCGCCAGCAGCTTGGCCCGAACAGGGGCTAGCACAGATACGCAGTATTTT. Translation gives CASSLARTGASTDTQYF. The chain has TRBV5-1 and TRBJ2-3; 7 bases are shared with TRBD1. The CDR3 runs to 17 residues. V dropped 0 bases and J dropped 0; count of bases not matched to a gene: 7. Per germline, CDR1 SGHRS and CDR2 YFSETQ.

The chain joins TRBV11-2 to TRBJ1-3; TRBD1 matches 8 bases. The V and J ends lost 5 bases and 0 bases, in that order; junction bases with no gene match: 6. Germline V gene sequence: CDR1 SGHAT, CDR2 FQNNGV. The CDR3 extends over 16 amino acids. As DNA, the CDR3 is TGTGCCAGCAGCCCCTACACAGGGGGCTCTGGAAACACCATATATTTT. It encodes CASSPYTGGSGNTIYF.

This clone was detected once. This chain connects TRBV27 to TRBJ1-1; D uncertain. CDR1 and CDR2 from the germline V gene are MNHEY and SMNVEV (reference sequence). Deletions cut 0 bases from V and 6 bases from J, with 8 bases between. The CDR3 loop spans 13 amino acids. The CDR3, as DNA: TGTGCCAGCAGTTTATCGGCCCTGTCTGAAGCTTTCTTT. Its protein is CASSLSALSEAFF.

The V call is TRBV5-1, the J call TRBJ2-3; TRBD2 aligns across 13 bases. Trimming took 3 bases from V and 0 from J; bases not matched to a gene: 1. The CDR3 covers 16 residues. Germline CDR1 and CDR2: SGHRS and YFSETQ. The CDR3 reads CASSSGLAGSTDTQYF. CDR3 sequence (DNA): TGCGCCAGCAGCTCGGGACTAGCGGGGAGCACAGATACGCAGTATTTT.

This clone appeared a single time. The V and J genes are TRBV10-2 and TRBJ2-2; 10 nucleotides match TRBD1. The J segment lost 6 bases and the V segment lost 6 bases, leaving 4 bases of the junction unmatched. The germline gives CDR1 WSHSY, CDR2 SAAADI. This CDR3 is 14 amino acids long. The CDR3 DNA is TGCGCCAGCAGGCCGGGACAGGGGTCCGGGGAGCTGTTTTTT. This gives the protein CASRPGQGSGELFF.

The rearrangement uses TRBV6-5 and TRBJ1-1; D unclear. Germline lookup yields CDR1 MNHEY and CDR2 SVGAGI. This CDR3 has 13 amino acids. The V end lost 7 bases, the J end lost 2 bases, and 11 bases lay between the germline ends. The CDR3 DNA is TGTGCCAGCACCCCCCGGCAAAACACTGAAGCTTTCTTT. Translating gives CASTPRQNTEAFF.

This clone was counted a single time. The CDR3 spells CASSSGTGETAFF. CDR3 nucleotide sequence: TGTGCCAGCAGTTCCGGGACAGGGGAGACAGCTTTCTTT. V is TRBV2 and J is TRBJ1-1; 10 bases are a match to TRBD1. CDR1 and CDR2 (germline): SNHLY, FYNNEI. This CDR3 has 13 residues. Trimming took 5 bases from V and 10 from J; bases not matched to a gene: 7.

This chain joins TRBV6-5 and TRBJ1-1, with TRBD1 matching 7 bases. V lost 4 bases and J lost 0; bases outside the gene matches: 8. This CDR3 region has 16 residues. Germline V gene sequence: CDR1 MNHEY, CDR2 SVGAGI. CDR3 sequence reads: CASSSGQPRMNTEAFF. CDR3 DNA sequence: TGTGCCAGCAGTTCGGGACAGCCTCGAATGAACACTGAAGCTTTCTTT.

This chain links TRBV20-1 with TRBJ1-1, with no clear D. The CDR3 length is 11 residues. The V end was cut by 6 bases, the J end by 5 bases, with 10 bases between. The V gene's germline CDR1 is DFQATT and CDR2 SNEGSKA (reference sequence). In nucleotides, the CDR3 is TGCAGTGCCCTCGGACGGACTGAAGCTTTCTTT. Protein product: CSALGRTEAFF.

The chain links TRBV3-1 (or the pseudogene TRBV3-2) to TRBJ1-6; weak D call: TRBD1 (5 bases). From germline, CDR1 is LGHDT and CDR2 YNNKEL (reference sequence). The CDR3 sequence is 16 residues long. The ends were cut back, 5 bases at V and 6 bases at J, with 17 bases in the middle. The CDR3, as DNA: TGTGCCAGCAGCTTAGGGGCAGGGTGGACTAATTCACCCCTCCACTTT. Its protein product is CASSLGAGWTNSPLHF.

CDR3 coding DNA: TGTGCCAGCAGTGAAGCCCTAGGGGGAGGGGATGAAAAACTGTTTTTT. It codes for CASSEALGGGDEKLFF. The gene calls are TRBV6-1 and TRBJ1-4, with a possible D match to TRBD1 (6 bases). This CDR3 comprises 16 residues. Germline V gives CDR1 MNHNS, CDR2 SASEGT. V shed 0 bases and J shed 6 bases, with 14 bases lying between them.

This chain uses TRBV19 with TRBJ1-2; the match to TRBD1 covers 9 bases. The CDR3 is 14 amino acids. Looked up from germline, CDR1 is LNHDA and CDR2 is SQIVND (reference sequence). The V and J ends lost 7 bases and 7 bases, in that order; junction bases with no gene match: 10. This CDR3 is CASTLRDRAGGYTF. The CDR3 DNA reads TGTGCCAGTACCCTAAGGGACAGGGCGGGTGGCTACACCTTC.

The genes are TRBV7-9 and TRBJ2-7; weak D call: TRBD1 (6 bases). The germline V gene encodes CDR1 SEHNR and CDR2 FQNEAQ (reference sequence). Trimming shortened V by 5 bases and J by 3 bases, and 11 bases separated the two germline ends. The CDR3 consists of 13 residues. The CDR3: CASSPRGNYEQYF. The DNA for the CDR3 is TGTGCCAGCAGCCCCAGGGGCAACTACGAGCAGTACTTC.